The 8 T cell receptor beta chains given below trace back to one sample, sequenced in a study of shared clonotypes between healthy human individuals. This table comes from immunoSEQ multiplex PCR, and its TCRdb copy is limited to in-frame clones, with some not included. The sample lists some 1 million clones, approximately 70% occurring once. Specimen: memory CD4+ T cells sorted from blood. As for subset: CD45RA-negative fraction. Every receptor here comes from a man between 18 and 35 years old in good health.

The chain carries TRBV7-3 and TRBJ2-2; TRBD2 matches 8 bases. Germline loops: CDR1 SGHTA, CDR2 FQGTGA. After removal of 1 base from V and 7 bases from J, the junction contained 8 bases not matched to a gene. This CDR3 contains 16 residues. CDR3 coding DNA: TGTGCCAGCAGCTTAAATGCAGCGGGAGCAGGCGGGGAGCTGTTTTTT. Translation gives CASSLNAAGAGGELFF.

V usage is TRBV5-1 and J usage is TRBJ1-5; tentatively, D is TRBD1 (5 bases). The CDR3 length is 13 residues. Trimming took 4 bases from V and 3 from J, leaving 8 bases between them. The germline V gene has CDR1 SGHRS and CDR2 YFSETQ. In nucleotides, the CDR3 is TGCGCCAGCAGCGTGGGGGTCAATCAGCCCCAGCATTTT. It specifies CASSVGVNQPQHF.

The chain carries TRBV5-1 and TRBJ2-1; D is perhaps TRBD1 or TRBD2 (6 bases each). V was cut by 4 bases and J by 9 bases, with 23 bases left in between. The CDR3 is 16 amino acids. Germline V gene lookup returns CDR1 SGHRS and CDR2 YFSETQ. The chain's CDR3 is CASSPGSFSGGGEQFF. The CDR3 DNA is TGCGCCAGCAGCCCGGGGTCGTTTAGCGGAGGGGGTGAGCAGTTCTTC.

This clone turned up a few times. The V call is TRBV14, the J call TRBJ2-1; D is unclear. The CDR3 has 14 amino acids. CDR1 is SGHDN and CDR2 is FVKESK in the germline V gene. The V end was cut by 3 bases, the J end by 4 bases, with 10 bases between. Here the CDR3 reads CASSQGFLYNEQFF. CDR3 nucleotide sequence: TGTGCCAGCAGCCAGGGTTTCCTTTACAATGAGCAGTTCTTC.

The V call is TRBV5-1, the J call TRBJ1-6; 8 nucleotides line up with TRBD1. Losses at the gene ends were 0 bases for V and 0 bases for J; bases not matched to a gene: 8. CDR1 SGHRS and CDR2 YFSETQ come from the germline V gene. The CDR3 is 19 residues long. The CDR3 sequence: CASSLEGQGASSYNSPLHF. In nucleotides, the CDR3 is TGCGCCAGCAGCTTGGAAGGGCAGGGGGCGAGCTCCTATAATTCACCCCTCCACTTT. The whole variable domain, filled in from reference TRBV5-1 and TRBJ1-6, reads KAGVTQTPRYLIKTRGQQVTLSCSPISGHRSVSWYQQTPGQGLQFLFEYFSETQRNKGNFPGRFSGRQFSNSRSEMNVSTLELGDSALYLCASSLEGQGASSYNSPLHFGNGTRLTVT.

The V and J genes are TRBV7-2 and TRBJ2-1; 7 positions agree with TRBD1. The CDR3 has 14 residues. J gave up 1 base and V 4 bases, and 1 base lay outside the gene matches. Germline CDR1 and CDR2: SGHTA and FQGNSA. CDR3 residues: CASSYRGSYNEQFF. CDR3 nucleotides: TGTGCCAGCAGCTACAGGGGTTCCTACAATGAGCAGTTCTTC.

The chain employs TRBV5-1 and TRBJ2-1, with 10 bases fitting TRBD1. Per the germline V gene, CDR1 is SGHRS and CDR2 is YFSETQ. V lost 4 bases and J lost 5; bases outside the gene matches: 6. The CDR3 length is 15 residues. CDR3: CASSPTGGAHNEQFF. The CDR3 nucleotides are TGCGCCAGCAGCCCGACAGGGGGCGCTCACAATGAGCAGTTCTTC.

J is TRBJ2-3 and V is TRBV10-1; 10 positions match TRBD2. There are 15 residues in the CDR3. Germline V gene data show CDR1 as WNHNN and CDR2 as SYGVQD (reference sequence). Germline trimming cut 5 bases from V and 2 bases from J; bases unmatched to any gene: 4. In nucleotides, the CDR3 is TGCGCCAGCAGTCGAGCGGGAGGGTCCACAGATACGCAGTATTTT. This encodes CASSRAGGSTDTQYF.